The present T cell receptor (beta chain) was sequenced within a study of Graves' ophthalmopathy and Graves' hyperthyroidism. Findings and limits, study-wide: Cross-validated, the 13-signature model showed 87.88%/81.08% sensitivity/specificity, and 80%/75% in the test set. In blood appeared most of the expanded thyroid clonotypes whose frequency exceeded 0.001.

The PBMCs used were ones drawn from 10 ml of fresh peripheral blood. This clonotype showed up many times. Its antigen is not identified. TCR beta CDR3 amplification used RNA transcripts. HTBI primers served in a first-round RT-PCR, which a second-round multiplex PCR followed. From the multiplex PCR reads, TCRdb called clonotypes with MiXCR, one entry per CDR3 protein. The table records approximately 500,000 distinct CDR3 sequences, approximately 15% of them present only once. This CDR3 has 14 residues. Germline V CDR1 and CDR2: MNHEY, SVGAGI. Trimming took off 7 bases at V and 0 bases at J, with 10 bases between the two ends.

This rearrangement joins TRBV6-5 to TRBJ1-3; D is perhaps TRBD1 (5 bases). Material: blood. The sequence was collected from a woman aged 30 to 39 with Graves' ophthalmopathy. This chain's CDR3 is CASKKGLSGNTIYF. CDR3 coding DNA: TGTGCCAGCAAAAAGGGACTCTCTGGAAACACCATATATTTT.